Here is one TCR beta chain with its context. This clone turned up a few times. Its antigen target is currently unknown. No base quality information exists; no much larger clone differs at one position. Trimming accounts for 5 bases at V and 6 bases at J, while the number of junction bases matched to no gene is 1. Inclusive of the bounding cysteine and phenylalanine, the CDR3 is 13 residues long. Of all the DNA, just the CDR3 is kept, 39 bases in frame from base 1. According to the germline V gene, CDR1 reads SGHTA and CDR2 reads FQGNSA. This entry belongs to a study of cytomegalovirus exposure and HLA in healthy donors (dated by TCRdb to about 2017). At the level of the whole study: An earlier analysis of approximately 640 of the donors reported 250 to 350 Gb of sequence data and 100 million to 140 million unique TCR beta sequences from 190 million or so T cells. An early release that covered 500 to 800 HLA-typed donors contained around 300 gigabases of sequencing data and about 93 million unique TCR sequences. Among the 398 genotyped donors, about 83% belonged to the genetic ancestry cluster associated with self-reported Caucasian donors. The study aimed to test whether signatures of past pathogen exposure could be identified by cataloging public T cell receptors. Using immunosequencing, the study profiled T cell repertoires from 666 subjects and related those repertoires to cytomegalovirus serostatus. Besides the first cohort of 666 subjects, a separate validation cohort made up of some 110 different subjects was used. High-throughput TCR immunosequencing, statistical association of individual TCRs with disease status, and machine learning were combined to predict cytomegalovirus infection status. In a later analysis, previously published TCR beta repertoires from about 670 donors were re-analyzed and high-resolution HLA genotyping was added so that TCR occurrence patterns could be studied. Rather than using new phenotypic data, the later analysis identified candidate immune exposures from TCR beta sequences and from how often those sequences occurred across donors. In an earlier analysis of over 550 of the donors, high-throughput TCR beta sequencing was used to judge whether each TCR beta V gene segment behaved as functional or pseudogenic. Alongside the repertoire data, information on donor age, sex, ethnicity and CMV serostatus was compiled. Genome-wide SNP genotypes for about three fifths of the 666 donors were used in a later genetic analysis, which treated that subset as a discovery cohort. Every repertoire in the discovery cohort had been generated on one and the same sequencing platform. HLA typing included class I and class II loci at four-digit resolution. The number of typed donors differed by locus: about 629-630 for A, B, C, DRB1 and DQB1; 500 to 550 for DQA1; approximately 610 for DPA1; and some 430 for DPB1. Because of strong linkage in the cohort, roughly 5 DR-DQ haplotypes were treated as single units for association and clustering. On average, 235,054 unique TCR beta nucleotide sequences were sequenced per donor among 350 to 400 genotyped donors of the cohort, with roughly a sixth of those sequences being non-productive. The paper as a whole reports these results and caveats: According to a later analysis, TCR association rates differed among HLA loci, with DRB1 alleles showing the most associated TCRs and HLA-C alleles showing the fewest. A further reported finding was that TCR beta sequences accurately predicted the HLA-A and HLA-B alleles for most subjects in the first cohort. Immune exposure information for the cohort was limited to CMV serostatus. In a later analysis, over 15,000 TCR beta sequences were associated with specific HLA alleles at a false discovery rate of 0.05. A group of highly shared sequence variants was considered likely to be a technical artifact of the sequencing pipeline. Linkage disequilibrium might explain the correlated functional status among segregating V segments, but an unknown experimental factor could not be excluded. The 87-base-pair reads could not distinguish some IMGT-functional V segments, including TRBV6-2 and TRBV6-3, so those segments were excluded. This cohort had only TCR beta chains sequenced, and the lack of alpha or paired-chain data limited which features could be detected. HLA typing was unavailable for some donors at each locus, so association tests used only the typed subset. Assigning TCR associations to individual alleles was difficult when HLA alleles, especially DR and DQ, strongly co-occurred. Roughly uniform sequencing depth across donors was assumed in presence/absence analyses, although this assumption may not hold. The authors suggested that the approach could potentially be extended to other disease states and immunological phenotypes. In a later analysis, most CMV-associated TCR beta chains were found to appear HLA-restricted, with HLA associations seemingly driven largely by CMV exposure. An association between a missense DCLRE1C variant and V-gene and J-gene trimming of TCR beta chains was found in a later genetic analysis and replicated in an independent cohort. Because counts were too low, 15 to 20 rarely observed V segments, including chromosome 9 orphons, were excluded from the earlier analysis of around 590 of the donors. In the study, around 160 TCR beta chains were listed as associated with cytomegalovirus. A later analysis found that HLA-associated TCR beta chains were more clonally expanded and had lower generation probabilities than equally common non-associated chains. In a later genetic analysis, fewer N-insertions in productive TCRs were reported among donors in an Asian-associated ancestry cluster than the roughly 640-donor mean. In vitro tests confirmed that a few of the cytomegalovirus-associated TCR beta chains recognize cytomegalovirus antigens. Cytomegalovirus status was reported to be diagnosed by the classifier with high specificity and sensitivity in both the original and validation cohorts. In an earlier analysis of some 550 of the donors, most TCR beta V segments were observed in productive rearrangements about 87% or about 30% of the time, broadly matching IMGT annotations. According to a later analysis, parvovirus B19, influenza, CMV and Epstein-Barr virus appeared linked to several top co-occurrence clusters. Most TCR sequences were seen in very few donors, while some public TCRs were found in many individuals.

The cohort consisted of 650 to 850 healthy bone marrow donors. All cohort members were sampled while nominally healthy, although unrecorded immune exposures were likely present. The donor tested CMV seropositive, placing the donor among the approximately 290 seropositive members of the cohort. A peripheral blood sample was collected from each donor, and TCR beta sequencing was performed on peripheral blood mononuclear cells. Genomic DNA was extracted from the blood cell samples with the Qiagen DNeasy Blood Extraction Kit. Library generation was performed with the immunoSEQ multiplex PCR assay. A mixture of 60 forward primers for TCR Vbeta segments and 13 reverse primers for TCR Jbeta segments was used in the multiplex PCR. The CDR3 region of rearranged TCR beta genes was amplified from genomic DNA with a multiplex PCR assay. The amplified TCR beta libraries were sequenced on the Illumina HiSeq System as 87-base-pair reads. For the original study's pipeline: A later analysis counted about 80 million unique TCR beta chains across the 666 repertoires, and 10 million to 12 million of these chains were shared by at least two donors. Raw reads were error-corrected and collapsed into unique sequences by a nearest-neighbor algorithm in which closely related sequences were merged to remove PCR and sequencing errors. To assign V, D and J gene segments, CDR3 sequences were aligned to IMGT reference sequences. For a sequence to be retained, at least a six-nucleotide match to both a V gene segment and a J gene segment was required. A rearrangement was called productive if the CDR3 had no stop codons and remained in frame with V and J, and every other rearrangement was called non-productive. Following IMGT convention, CDR3 was defined as the stretch from the second conserved V-encoded cysteine up to the conserved J-encoded phenylalanine. The earlier analysis of about 590 of the donors excluded sequences that lacked an unambiguous match to a single V gene segment. An earlier analysis of approximately 590 of the donors called V segments functional above 56.7% productive rearrangements and segregating when the between-donor standard deviation exceeded 5%. A statistical classification framework was developed to diagnose cytomegalovirus status using the catalog of TCR beta chain sequences. In a later analysis, TCR nucleotide sequences were compared against IMGT/GENE-DB human TR gene sequences so that V and J genes could be assigned. Using the TCRdist pipeline, a later analysis assigned CDR3 sequences along with most-parsimonious VDJ recombination scenarios. In a later analysis, each TCR beta chain was defined by its CDR3 amino acid sequence together with its V-gene family, and reads lacking a unique V-gene family were excluded. A later analysis removed 450 to 600 highly shared, low-generation-probability nucleotide sequences to deal with suspected cross-contamination and a sequencing artifact. In a later analysis, a clonal expansion index for each public chain was calculated from normalized within-repertoire ranks of inferred template counts. In a later analysis, generation probabilities were computed with a VDJ recombination model fitted to out-of-frame rearrangements, and the resulting probabilities were checked against IGoR. Hypergeometric tests were used in a later analysis to score TCR-TCR, TCR-HLA and TCR-CMV co-occurrence, with a repertoire-size bias correction applied to the TCR pairs. To estimate false discovery rates, a later analysis permuted the HLA or CMV assignments 20 times. In a later analysis, co-occurring TCRs were grouped using DBSCAN, and TCRdist sequence similarity was added for clustering within HLA-allele-positive subsets. Co-occurrence clustering excluded repertoires with fewer than 30,000 or more than 120,000 public chains, plus five with anomalous nucleotide sharing. The immuneACCESS repertoire file appears here via TCRdb, limited to in-frame rearrangements. These files lack a portion of the clones; in checked studies, under half of the deficit traces to unresolved V genes, and the cause of the others is not known. Clone size and V and J calls were adopted from that table, with D and trimming inferred from the DNA. The sample table shows 95,000 to 150,000 clones, and 78% are seen once. The top ten clones comprise roughly a tenth of the sample.

Source material: PBMCs. The V gene is TRBV7-2 and the J gene is TRBJ1-5; 10 middle bases align to TRBD1. This clonotype originated in a man between 25 and 39 years old in good health and CMV-seropositive. The DNA sequence is given as TGTGCCAGCAGCGGGGACAGGGGTCAGCCCCAGCATTTT. This encodes CASSGDRGQPQHF.